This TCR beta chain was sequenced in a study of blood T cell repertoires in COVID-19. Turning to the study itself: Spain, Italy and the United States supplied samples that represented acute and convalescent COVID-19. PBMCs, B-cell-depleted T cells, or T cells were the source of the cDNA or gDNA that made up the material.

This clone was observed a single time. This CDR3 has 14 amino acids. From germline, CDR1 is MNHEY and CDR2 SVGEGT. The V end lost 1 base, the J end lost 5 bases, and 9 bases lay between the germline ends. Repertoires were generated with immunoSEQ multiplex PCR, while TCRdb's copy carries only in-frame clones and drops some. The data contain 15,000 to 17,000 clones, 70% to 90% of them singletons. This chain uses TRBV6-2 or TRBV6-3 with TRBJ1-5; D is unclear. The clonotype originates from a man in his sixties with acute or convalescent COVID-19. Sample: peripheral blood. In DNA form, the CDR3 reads TGTGCCAGCAGTTACTATCAAAATCATCAGCCCCAGCATTTT. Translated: CASSYYQNHQPQHF.